The sequence of this TCR beta chain was determined in a study of T-cell reconstitution after alpha-beta-depleted transplantation in children. As it was prepared, the TCRbeta library received unique molecular identifiers. TCRdb processed the PCR reads anew with MiXCR; each CDR3 protein has one entry. In the table there are roughly 590,000 distinct CDR3 sequences, about 15% of which are singletons. This clonotype was found many times. Trimming removed 1 base from V and 6 bases from J, with 13 bases in between. CDR1 and CDR2 from the germline V gene are SEHNR and FQNEAQ (reference sequence). The CDR3 runs 15 residues.

The sample here was PBMCs from the stem cell graft donor, taken from the stem cell graft. This TCR derives from a human donor who donated a stem cell graft to a child with acute myeloid leukemia. The chain has TRBV7-9 and TRBJ1-5; a possible D gene is TRBD1 (5 bases). The chain's CDR3 is CASSLGSGGSQPQHF. The CDR3 nucleotides read TGTGCCAGCAGCTTAGGGAGCGGGGGGTCTCAGCCCCAGCATTTT.